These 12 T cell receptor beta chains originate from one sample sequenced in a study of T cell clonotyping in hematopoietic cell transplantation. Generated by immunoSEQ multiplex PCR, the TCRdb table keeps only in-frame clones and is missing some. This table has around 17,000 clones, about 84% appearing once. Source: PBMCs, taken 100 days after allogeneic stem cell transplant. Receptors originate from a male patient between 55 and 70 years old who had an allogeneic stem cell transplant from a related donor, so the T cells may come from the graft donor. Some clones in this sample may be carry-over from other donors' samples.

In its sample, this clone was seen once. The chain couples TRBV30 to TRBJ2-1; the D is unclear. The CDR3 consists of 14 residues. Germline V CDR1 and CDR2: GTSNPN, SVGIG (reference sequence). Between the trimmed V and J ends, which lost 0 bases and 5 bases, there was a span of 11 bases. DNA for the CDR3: TGTGCCTGGAGTGTAAGACTTACGGACAATGAGCAGTTCTTC. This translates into CAWSVRLTDNEQFF.

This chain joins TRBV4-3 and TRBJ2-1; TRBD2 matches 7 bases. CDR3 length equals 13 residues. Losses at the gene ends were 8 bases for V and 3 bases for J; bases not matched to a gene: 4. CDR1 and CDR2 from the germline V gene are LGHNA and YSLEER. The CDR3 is CASGSGDYNEQFF. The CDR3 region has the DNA TGCGCCAGCGGGAGCGGGGACTACAATGAGCAGTTCTTC.

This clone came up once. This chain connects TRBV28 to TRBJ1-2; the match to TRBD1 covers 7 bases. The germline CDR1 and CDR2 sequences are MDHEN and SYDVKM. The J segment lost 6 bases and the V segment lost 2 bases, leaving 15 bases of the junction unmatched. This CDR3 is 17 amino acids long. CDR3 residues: CASSLPLQGLFAHGYTF. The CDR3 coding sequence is TGTGCCAGCAGTTTACCCTTACAGGGGCTTTTCGCGCATGGCTACACCTTC.

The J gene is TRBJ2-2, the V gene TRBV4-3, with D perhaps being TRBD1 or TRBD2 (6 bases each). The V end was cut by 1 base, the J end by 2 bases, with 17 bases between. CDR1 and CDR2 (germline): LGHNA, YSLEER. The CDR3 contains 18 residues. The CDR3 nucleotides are TGCGCCAGCAGCCAAGGCCCCCCGGGGGCCGCCAACACCGGGGAGCTGTTTTTT. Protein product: CASSQGPPGAANTGELFF.

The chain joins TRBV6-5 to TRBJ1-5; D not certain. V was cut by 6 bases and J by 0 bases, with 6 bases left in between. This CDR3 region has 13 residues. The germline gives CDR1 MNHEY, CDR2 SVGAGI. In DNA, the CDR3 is TGTGCCAGCAGGGCTTCTAGCAATCAGCCCCAGCATTTT. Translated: CASRASSNQPQHF.

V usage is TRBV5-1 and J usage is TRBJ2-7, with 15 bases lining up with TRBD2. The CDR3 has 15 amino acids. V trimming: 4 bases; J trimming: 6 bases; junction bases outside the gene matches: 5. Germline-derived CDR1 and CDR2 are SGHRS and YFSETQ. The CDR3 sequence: CASSPGLAGGLEQYF. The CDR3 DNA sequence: TGCGCCAGCAGCCCGGGACTAGCGGGGGGACTCGAGCAGTACTTC. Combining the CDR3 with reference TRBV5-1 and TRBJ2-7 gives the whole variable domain KAGVTQTPRYLIKTRGQQVTLSCSPISGHRSVSWYQQTPGQGLQFLFEYFSETQRNKGNFPGRFSGRQFSNSRSEMNVSTLELGDSALYLCASSPGLAGGLEQYFGPGTRLTVT.

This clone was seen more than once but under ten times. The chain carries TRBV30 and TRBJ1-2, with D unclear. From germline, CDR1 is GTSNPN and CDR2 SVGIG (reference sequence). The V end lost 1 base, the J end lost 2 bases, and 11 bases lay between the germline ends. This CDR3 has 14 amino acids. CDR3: CAWSGLDTNYGYTF. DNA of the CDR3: TGTGCCTGGAGTGGCCTAGACACCAACTATGGCTACACCTTC.

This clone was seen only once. The CDR3 here is CASSPRGTGGAEAFF. The CDR3 DNA follows: TGTGCCAGCAGTCCCAGAGGGACAGGGGGCGCTGAAGCTTTCTTT. The chain couples TRBV28 to TRBJ1-1; 12 bases line up with TRBD1. Germline V lookup: CDR1 MDHEN, CDR2 SYDVKM. Trimming took 5 bases from V and 6 from J; bases not matched to a gene: 7. This CDR3 has 15 amino acids. Variable domain in full (rest from reference TRBV28 and TRBJ1-1): DVKVTQSSRYLVKRTGEKVFLECVQDMDHENMFWYRQDPGLGLRLIYFSYDVKMKEKGDIPEGYSVSREKKERFSLILESASTNQTSMYLCASSPRGTGGAEAFFGQGTRLTVV.

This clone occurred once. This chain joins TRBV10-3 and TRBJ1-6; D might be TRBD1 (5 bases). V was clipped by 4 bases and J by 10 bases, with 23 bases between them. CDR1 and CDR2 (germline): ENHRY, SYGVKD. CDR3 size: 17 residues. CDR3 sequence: CAISAHGTQAEGSPLHF. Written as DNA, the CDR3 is TGTGCCATCAGTGCGCACGGGACTCAGGCTGAGGGGTCACCCCTCCACTTT.

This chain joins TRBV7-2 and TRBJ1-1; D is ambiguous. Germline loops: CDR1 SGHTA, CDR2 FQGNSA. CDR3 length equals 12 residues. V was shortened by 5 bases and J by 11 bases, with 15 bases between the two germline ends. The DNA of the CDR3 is TGTGCCAGCAGCCCTGGTCCCTTGGGGGCTTTCTTT. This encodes CASSPGPLGAFF.

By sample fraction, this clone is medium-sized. DNA of the CDR3: TGTGCCAGCAGCGTAGCAGACCATCTTAGTGAAAAACTGTTTTTT. It yields the protein CASSVADHLSEKLFF. The V call is TRBV9, the J call TRBJ1-4, with D unresolved. The germline gives CDR1 SGDLS, CDR2 YYNGEE. The CDR3 runs to 15 residues. V lost 0 bases and J 7 bases, leaving 13 bases between the germline ends.

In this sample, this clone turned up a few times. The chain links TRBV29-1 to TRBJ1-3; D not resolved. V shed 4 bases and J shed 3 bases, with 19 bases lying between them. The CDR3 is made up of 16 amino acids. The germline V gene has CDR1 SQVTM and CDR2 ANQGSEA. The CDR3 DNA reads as TGCAGCGTTGCTGGGAGGATTTCCTCTGATGGAAACACCATATATTTT. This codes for CSVAGRISSDGNTIYF.